A single sample gave rise to the 23 T cell receptor beta chains below, sequenced in a study of T cell responses to AZD1222 COVID-19 vaccine (dated by TCRdb to about 2021). The method was the immunoSEQ multiplex PCR assay. This immuneACCESS table, as held by TCRdb, lists in-frame sequences with V and J called but not all clones. Of the missing ones, under half trace to an unresolved V gene in checked studies; the others have no known cause. The sample table records about 150,000 clones; roughly 90% of these occur just once. Of the sample, 2.5% to 3.5% is held by the ten largest clones. This sample's time point label indicates: about 28 days (+/-7) after the second vaccine dose. The material sequenced was peripheral blood, taken 28 days after the second AZD1222 dose. The receptor source for this set is an adult who received the AZD1222 COVID-19 vaccine.

The V and J genes are TRBV2 and TRBJ2-2; TRBD1 might be the D (8 bases). Trimming took off 6 bases at V and 5 bases at J, with 16 bases between the two ends. CDR1 SNHLY and CDR2 FYNNEI come from the germline V gene. The CDR3 has 15 amino acids. The CDR3 spells CASRADRGLTGELFF. The CDR3 DNA follows: TGTGCCAGCAGAGCAGACAGGGGACTAACCGGGGAGCTGTTTTTT.

The rearrangement uses TRBV5-1 and TRBJ1-2; D is unresolved. The V and J ends lost 2 bases and 6 bases respectively, with 17 bases between them. Germline lookup yields CDR1 SGHRS and CDR2 YFSETQ. The CDR3 sequence is 15 residues long. CDR3 sequence: CASSFSPSAADGYTF. The CDR3 DNA reads as TGCGCCAGCAGCTTCTCCCCCAGCGCGGCGGATGGCTACACCTTC. Full variable domain (remainder filled in from reference TRBV5-1 and TRBJ1-2): KAGVTQTPRYLIKTRGQQVTLSCSPISGHRSVSWYQQTPGQGLQFLFEYFSETQRNKGNFPGRFSGRQFSNSRSEMNVSTLELGDSALYLCASSFSPSAADGYTFGSGTRLTVV.

This clone showed up just once. The chain carries TRBV7-2 and TRBJ2-7; a weak D match, TRBD1 (5 bases). The CDR3 sequence is 14 residues long. Between the trimmed V and J ends, which lost 5 bases and 6 bases, there was a span of 17 bases. Germline CDR1 and CDR2: SGHTA and FQGNSA. This CDR3 is CASSPGPRQGEQYF. CDR3 coding DNA: TGTGCCAGCAGCCCCGGGCCACGGCAGGGCGAGCAGTACTTC.

The chain joins TRBV5-1 to TRBJ2-2, with a tentative D call TRBD2 (5 bases). Trimming pared 1 base from V and 1 base from J, leaving 8 bases between. The CDR3 is made up of 15 amino acids. The V gene's germline CDR1 is SGHRS and CDR2 YFSETQ. CDR3 loop: CASSLRGRNTGELFF. CDR3 in DNA: TGCGCCAGCAGCTTGCGGGGAAGGAACACCGGGGAGCTGTTTTTT.

This chain connects TRBV7-9 to TRBJ1-2, with D possibly being TRBD1 (5 bases). The CDR3 length is 15 residues. The V end lost 1 base, the J end lost 6 bases, and 15 bases lay between the germline ends. The germline V gene has CDR1 SEHNR and CDR2 FQNEAQ (reference sequence). CDR3 sequence reads: CASSLGQGGIHGYTF. The CDR3 DNA reads as TGTGCCAGCAGCTTAGGGCAGGGTGGCATACATGGCTACACCTTC. The whole variable domain, filled in from reference TRBV7-9 and TRBJ1-2, reads DTGVSQNPRHKITKRGQNVTFRCDPISEHNRLYWYRQTLGQGPEFLTYFQNEAQLEKSRLLSDRFSAERPKGSFSTLEIQRTEQGDSAMYLCASSLGQGGIHGYTFGSGTRLTVV.

The rearrangement joins TRBV24-1 to TRBJ2-1, with D hard to call. V lost 6 bases and J lost 6, with 8 bases in between. Germline V gives CDR1 KGHDR, CDR2 SFDVKD. The CDR3 covers 12 residues. The CDR3 nucleotides read TGTGCCACCAGTCGGGTGGGCAATGAGCAGTTCTTC. This sequence encodes CATSRVGNEQFF.

The genes are TRBV5-1 and TRBJ2-7; D gene uncertain. The CDR3 is 11 amino acids. Trimming removed 6 bases at V and 7 bases at J, with 11 bases between. The V gene's germline CDR1 is SGHRS and CDR2 YFSETQ. The CDR3 spells CASTNSWEQYF. As DNA, the CDR3 is TGCGCCAGCACCAACTCCTGGGAGCAGTACTTC.

This chain uses TRBV5-1 with TRBJ1-4; 7 positions match TRBD1. This CDR3 region has 15 residues. CDR1 and CDR2 from the germline V gene are SGHRS and YFSETQ. J lost 1 base, V lost 4 bases, and 4 bases had no gene match. This CDR3 reads CASSDYRGTNEKLFF. In DNA, the CDR3 is TGCGCCAGCAGCGATTACAGGGGAACTAATGAAAAACTGTTTTTT.

The rearrangement joins TRBV19 to TRBJ1-2, with D possibly TRBD1 on 6 matching bases. Per the germline V gene, CDR1 is LNHDA and CDR2 is SQIVND (reference sequence). V was clipped by 5 bases and J by 5 bases, with 21 bases between them. The CDR3 covers 16 residues. The CDR3 nucleotides read TGTGCCAGTAGTCCTTACCGGGACACGGTCGAGTATGGCTACACCTTC. Its translation: CASSPYRDTVEYGYTF.

The rearrangement uses TRBV28 and TRBJ2-5; D not resolved. The CDR3 runs to 12 residues. CDR1 and CDR2 (germline): MDHEN, SYDVKM. CDR3 coding DNA: TGTGCAGTTAGGGTCGGGCAAGAGACCCAGTACTTC. Translating it yields CAVRVGQETQYF.

This chain uses TRBV27 with TRBJ2-1; D uncertain. This CDR3 has 15 residues. Germline V gene sequence: CDR1 MNHEY, CDR2 SMNVEV (reference sequence). V lost 5 bases and J 8 bases, leaving 19 bases between the germline ends. CDR3: CASSLAPFPKYEQFF. CDR3 bases: TGTGCCAGCAGTCTTGCCCCCTTCCCAAAATATGAGCAGTTCTTC.

The J gene is TRBJ1-1, the V gene TRBV19; the D is unclear. Looked up from germline, CDR1 is LNHDA and CDR2 is SQIVND (reference sequence). The CDR3 has 13 residues. V was pared by 9 bases and J by 6 bases, with 17 bases between. The CDR3 nucleotides are TGTGCCAGCAATTTCAGGTATAATCCTGAAGCTTTCTTT. Protein sequence: CASNFRYNPEAFF. Supplemented by reference TRBV19 and TRBJ1-1, the full variable domain reads DGGITQSPKYLFRKEGQNVTLSCEQNLNHDAMYWYRQDPGQGLRLIYYSQIVNDFQKGDIAEGYSVSREKKESFPLTVTSAQKNPTAFYLCASNFRYNPEAFFGQGTRLTVV.

This clone occurred a few times. The rearrangement links TRBV6-6 to TRBJ2-7; the D gene is possibly TRBD1 (5 bases). The CDR3 extends over 22 amino acids. The germline CDR1 and CDR2 sequences are MNHNY and SVGAGI (reference sequence). V lost 6 bases to trimming and J lost 1 base, with 37 bases between them. The CDR3 region is CASSSRQELWLPQSGQSYEQYF. The CDR3 nucleotides are TGTGCCAGCAGCTCCAGACAAGAACTCTGGCTGCCGCAAAGTGGACAATCCTACGAGCAGTACTTC.

The chain joins TRBV6-1 to TRBJ2-2, with D possibly matching TRBD1 (5 bases). The germline gives CDR1 MNHNS, CDR2 SASEGT. The ends were cut back, 0 bases at V and 4 bases at J, with 6 bases in the middle. The CDR3 runs to 14 residues. The CDR3 protein is CASSEAGLTGELFF. DNA of the CDR3: TGTGCCAGCAGTGAAGCGGGGCTCACCGGGGAGCTGTTTTTT.

Sample share makes this clone medium-sized. The chain carries TRBV30 and TRBJ2-3; D is unclear. There are 11 residues in the CDR3. The V gene lost 1 base and the J gene lost 10 bases, with 9 bases spanning the gap. Germline CDR1 reads GTSNPN; CDR2 reads SVGIG (reference sequence). CDR3 residues: CAWSGAAAQYF. The CDR3 DNA is TGTGCCTGGAGTGGGGCGGCAGCGCAGTATTTT. The full variable domain, completed using reference TRBV30 and TRBJ2-3, is SQTIHQWPATLVQPVGSPLSLECTVEGTSNPNLYWYRQAAGRGLQLLFYSVGIGQISSEVPQNLSASRPQDRQFILSSKKLLLSDSGFYLCAWSGAAAQYFGPGTRLTVL.

This sequence joins TRBV18 and TRBJ1-6, with TRBD1 as a possible D gene (6 bases). Germline V gene data show CDR1 as KGHSH and CDR2 as LQKENI. Trimming pared 2 bases from V and 10 bases from J, leaving 12 bases between. The CDR3 consists of 14 residues. CDR3 coding DNA: TGTGCCAGCTCACCAACAGGGTCGGGATCACCCCTCCACTTT. Encoded protein: CASSPTGSGSPLHF.

V is TRBV6-2 or TRBV6-3 and J is TRBJ2-7; the D is unclear. The CDR3 is 14 residues long. The V and J ends lost 5 bases and 5 bases respectively, with 16 bases between them. The germline CDR1 and CDR2 sequences are MNHEY and SVGEGT. The CDR3 region has the DNA TGTGCCAGCAGTCCAATGGCGAGGCCCAACGAGCAGTACTTC. This sequence encodes CASSPMARPNEQYF.

CDR3 residues: CSVPGQGLYEQYF. CDR3 bases: TGCAGCGTGCCGGGACAGGGCCTCTACGAGCAGTACTTC. V usage is TRBV29-1 and J usage is TRBJ2-7, with 9 positions matching TRBD1. This CDR3 contains 13 residues. CDR1 and CDR2 (germline): SQVTM, ANQGSEA. Trimming cost V 6 bases and J 3 bases; bases outside gene matches: 6.

The CDR3 region is CASNLDRTSDTQYF. CDR3 coding DNA: TGTGCCAGCAACTTGGACAGAACTTCGGATACGCAGTATTTT. This rearrangement joins TRBV2 to TRBJ2-3, with TRBD1 as a possible D gene (6 bases). Germline-derived CDR1 and CDR2 are SNHLY and FYNNEI. V lost 7 bases and J lost 6, with 17 bases in between. The CDR3 has 14 residues.

The chain employs TRBV15 and TRBJ2-1, with TRBD1 identical over 8 bases. Germline V lookup: CDR1 LNHNV, CDR2 YYDKDF (reference sequence). The CDR3 sequence is 15 residues long. V shed 0 bases and J 10 bases; nucleotides not matched to a gene: 8. Here the CDR3 reads CATSRDRDRPREQFF. The CDR3 DNA reads as TGTGCCACCAGCAGAGACCGGGACAGGCCTCGCGAGCAGTTCTTC.

Only one count was recorded for this clone. The chain links TRBV7-9 to TRBJ1-1; D call uncertain. The V end was cut by 5 bases, the J end by 1 base, with 14 bases between. CDR1 SEHNR and CDR2 FQNEAQ come from the germline V gene (reference sequence). The CDR3 loop spans 15 amino acids. The CDR3 nucleotides read TGTGCCAGCAGCCAGGTGAGAATGGGGAACACTGAAGCTTTCTTT. Its protein product is CASSQVRMGNTEAFF.

The chain recombines TRBV28 with TRBJ2-7; TRBD1 aligns across 10 bases. J gave up 8 bases and V 6 bases, and 13 bases lay outside the gene matches. The V gene's germline CDR1 is MDHEN and CDR2 SYDVKM. The CDR3 is 15 amino acids. Here the CDR3 DNA reads TGTGCCAGCAGCAGAGACAGGGGGCCGCCATTCAAGCAGTACTTC. Protein sequence: CASSRDRGPPFKQYF.

The CDR3 region has the DNA TGTGCCACCAGCAGAGACACGTTAGGGACTGGCTACACCTTC. The encoded protein is CATSRDTLGTGYTF. The chain links TRBV15 to TRBJ1-2; tentatively, D is TRBD1 (5 bases). The length of the CDR3 is 14 residues. CDR1 and CDR2 from the germline V gene are LNHNV and YYDKDF (reference sequence). Trimming took 0 bases from V and 7 from J, leaving 12 bases between them.